This T cell receptor beta chain was recorded in a study of OX40 agonist ivuxolimab in advanced cancers. About the study: People who had prior anti-PD-1, anti-PD-L1 or anti-CTLA-4 therapy could take part, and roughly 40% had some.

Broader study findings: Expanded peripheral T-cell antigen specificity went undetermined.

Germline CDR1 reads LNHDA; CDR2 reads SQIVND (reference sequence). V was pared by 6 bases and J by 4 bases, with 4 bases of the junction left unmatched. This CDR3 comprises 13 residues. Here immunoSEQ multiplex PCR was the method, and the copy in TCRdb shows in-frame clones only, minus some. The data contain 60,000 to 75,000 clones, approximately 83% of them singletons. Turning to this clone: Its specificity is unknown.

The sequence was collected from an adult with an advanced solid tumor such as melanoma, head and neck, liver or kidney cancer. This chain links TRBV19 with TRBJ2-3; 7 bases line up with TRBD1. Sample: CD4+ or CD8+ T cells sorted from blood, taken in a trial of the OX40 agonist ivuxolimab. The CDR3 loop is CASRRQGPDTQYF. In DNA, the CDR3 is TGTGCCAGTAGGCGACAGGGCCCAGATACGCAGTATTTT.